This T cell receptor (beta chain) was sequenced in a study of blood T cell repertoires in COVID-19. This clone occurred a few times. This CDR3 is 14 amino acids long. Trimming cost V 4 bases and J 6 bases; bases outside gene matches: 6. Germline CDR1 SGDLS, CDR2 YYNGEE. This table comes from immunoSEQ multiplex PCR, and its TCRdb copy is limited to in-frame clones, with some not included. The data show about 280,000 clones, around 85% seen once. This clonotype was sampled from a woman aged 25 to 45 who had recovered from COVID-19. What was sequenced was peripheral blood. The chain combines TRBV9 with TRBJ1-5; 8 bases are a match to TRBD1. The CDR3 DNA is TGTGCCAGCAGCTTGACAGGGGCCGGTCAGCCCCAGCATTTT. The encoded protein is CASSLTGAGQPQHF.